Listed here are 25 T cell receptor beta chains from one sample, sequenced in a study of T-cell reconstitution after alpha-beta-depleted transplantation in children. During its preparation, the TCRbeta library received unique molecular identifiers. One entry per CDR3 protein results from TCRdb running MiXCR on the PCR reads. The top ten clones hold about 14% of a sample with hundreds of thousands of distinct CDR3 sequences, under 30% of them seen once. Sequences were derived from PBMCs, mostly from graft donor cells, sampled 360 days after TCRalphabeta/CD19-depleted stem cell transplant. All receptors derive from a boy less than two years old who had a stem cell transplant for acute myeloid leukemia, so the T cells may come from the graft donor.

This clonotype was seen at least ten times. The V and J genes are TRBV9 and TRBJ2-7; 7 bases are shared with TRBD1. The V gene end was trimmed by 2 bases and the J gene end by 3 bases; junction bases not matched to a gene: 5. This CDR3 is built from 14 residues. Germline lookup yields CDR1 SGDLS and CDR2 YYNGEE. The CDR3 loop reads CASSVGQYFYEQYF. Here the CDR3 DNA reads TGTGCCAGCAGCGTGGGACAGTATTTCTACGAGCAGTACTTC.

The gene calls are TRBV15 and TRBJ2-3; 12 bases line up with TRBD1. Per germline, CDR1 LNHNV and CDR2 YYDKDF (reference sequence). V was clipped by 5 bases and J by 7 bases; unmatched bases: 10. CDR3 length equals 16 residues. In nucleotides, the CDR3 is TGTGCCACCAGCCCCGACCGGGACAGGGGGCTGAATACGCAGTATTTT. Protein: CATSPDRDRGLNTQYF.

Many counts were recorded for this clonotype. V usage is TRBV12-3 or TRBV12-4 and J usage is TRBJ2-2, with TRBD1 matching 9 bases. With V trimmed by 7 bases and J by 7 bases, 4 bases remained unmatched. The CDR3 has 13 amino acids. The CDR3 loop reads CASTRTGVGELFF. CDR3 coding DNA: TGTGCCAGCACCCGGACAGGGGTCGGGGAGCTGTTTTTT.

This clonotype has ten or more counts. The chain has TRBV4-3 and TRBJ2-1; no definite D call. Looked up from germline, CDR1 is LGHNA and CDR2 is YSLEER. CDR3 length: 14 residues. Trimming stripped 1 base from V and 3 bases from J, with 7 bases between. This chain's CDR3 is CASSQGNSYNEQFF. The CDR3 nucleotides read TGCGCCAGCAGCCAAGGGAACAGCTACAATGAGCAGTTCTTC.

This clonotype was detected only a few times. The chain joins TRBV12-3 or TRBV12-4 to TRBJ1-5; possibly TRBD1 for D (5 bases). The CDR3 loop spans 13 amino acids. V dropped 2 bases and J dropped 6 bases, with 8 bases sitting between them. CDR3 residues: CASSLSGFQPQHF. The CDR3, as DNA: TGTGCCAGCAGTTTATCAGGGTTTCAGCCCCAGCATTTT.

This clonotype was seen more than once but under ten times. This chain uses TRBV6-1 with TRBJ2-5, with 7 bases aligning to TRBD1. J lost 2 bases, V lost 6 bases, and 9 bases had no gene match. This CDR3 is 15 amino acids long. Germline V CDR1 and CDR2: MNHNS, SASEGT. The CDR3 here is CASSIQGQPQETQYF. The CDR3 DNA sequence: TGTGCCAGCAGCATCCAGGGACAGCCACAAGAGACCCAGTACTTC.

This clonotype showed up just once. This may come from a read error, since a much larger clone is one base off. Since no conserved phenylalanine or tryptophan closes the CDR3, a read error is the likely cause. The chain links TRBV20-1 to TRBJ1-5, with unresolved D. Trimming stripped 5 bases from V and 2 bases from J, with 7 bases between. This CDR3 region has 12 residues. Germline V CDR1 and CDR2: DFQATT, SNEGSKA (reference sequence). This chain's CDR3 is CSARYGNQPQHL. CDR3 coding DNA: TGCAGTGCTCGGTATGGCAATCAGCCCCAGCATCTT.

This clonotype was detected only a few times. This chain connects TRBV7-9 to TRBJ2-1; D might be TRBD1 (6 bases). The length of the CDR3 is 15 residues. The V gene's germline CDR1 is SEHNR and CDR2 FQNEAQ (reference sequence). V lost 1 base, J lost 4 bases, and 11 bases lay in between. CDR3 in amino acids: CASSLDQGSYNEQFF. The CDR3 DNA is TGTGCCAGCAGCTTAGACCAGGGGTCTTACAATGAGCAGTTCTTC.

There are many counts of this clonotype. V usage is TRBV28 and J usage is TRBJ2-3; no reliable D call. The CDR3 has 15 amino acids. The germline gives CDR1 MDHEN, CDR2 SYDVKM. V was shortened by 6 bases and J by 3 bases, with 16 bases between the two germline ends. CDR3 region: CASRPSLQTTDTQYF. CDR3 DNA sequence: TGTGCCAGCAGACCTTCACTGCAGACTACAGATACGCAGTATTTT. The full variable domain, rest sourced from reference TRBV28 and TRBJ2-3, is DVKVTQSSRYLVKRTGEKVFLECVQDMDHENMFWYRQDPGLGLRLIYFSYDVKMKEKGDIPEGYSVSREKKERFSLILESASTNQTSMYLCASRPSLQTTDTQYFGPGTRLTVL.

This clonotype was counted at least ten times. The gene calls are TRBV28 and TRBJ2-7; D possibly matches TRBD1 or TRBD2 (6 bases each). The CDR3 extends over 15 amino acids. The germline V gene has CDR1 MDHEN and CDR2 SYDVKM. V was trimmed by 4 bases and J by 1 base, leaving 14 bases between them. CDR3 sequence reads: CASSSAGGLSYEQYF. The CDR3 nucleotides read TGTGCCAGCAGTTCCGCTGGGGGGCTTTCCTACGAGCAGTACTTC.

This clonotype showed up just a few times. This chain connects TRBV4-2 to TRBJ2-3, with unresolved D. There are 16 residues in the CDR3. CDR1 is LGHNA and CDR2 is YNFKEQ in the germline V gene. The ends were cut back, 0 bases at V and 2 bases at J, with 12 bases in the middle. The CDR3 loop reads CASSQETARPTDTQYF. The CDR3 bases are TGTGCCAGCAGCCAAGAGACGGCCAGACCCACAGATACGCAGTATTTT.

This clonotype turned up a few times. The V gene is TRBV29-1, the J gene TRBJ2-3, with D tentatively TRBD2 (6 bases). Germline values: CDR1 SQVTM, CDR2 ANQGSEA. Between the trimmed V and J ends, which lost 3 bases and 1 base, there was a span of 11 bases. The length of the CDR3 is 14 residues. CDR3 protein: CSVDSPGGTDTQYF. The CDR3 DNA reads TGCAGCGTTGACAGCCCGGGGGGCACAGATACGCAGTATTTT.

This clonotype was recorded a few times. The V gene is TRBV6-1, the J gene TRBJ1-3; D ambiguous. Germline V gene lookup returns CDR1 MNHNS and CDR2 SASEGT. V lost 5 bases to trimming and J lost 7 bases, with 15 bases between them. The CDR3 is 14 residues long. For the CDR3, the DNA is TGTGCCAGCAGTCCTCATTCTACCTGGAACACCATATATTTT. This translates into CASSPHSTWNTIYF.

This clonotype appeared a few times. This CDR3 reads CASSYGLQGADTQYF. Here the CDR3 DNA reads TGTGCCAGCAGTTACGGACTACAGGGTGCAGATACGCAGTATTTT. The V gene is TRBV6-5, the J gene TRBJ2-3, with D perhaps given as TRBD1 or TRBD2 (6 bases each). Germline V gives CDR1 MNHEY, CDR2 SVGAGI. This CDR3 region has 15 residues. Trimming took 2 bases from V and 4 from J, leaving 13 bases between them.

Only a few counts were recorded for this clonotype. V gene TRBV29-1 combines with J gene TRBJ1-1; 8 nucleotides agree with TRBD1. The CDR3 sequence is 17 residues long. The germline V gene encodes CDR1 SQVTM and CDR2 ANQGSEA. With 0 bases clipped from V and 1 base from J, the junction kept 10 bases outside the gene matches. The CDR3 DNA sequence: TGCAGCGTTGAAGATGCCGGCAGGGGGCTTAGGAACACTGAAGCTTTCTTT. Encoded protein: CSVEDAGRGLRNTEAFF.

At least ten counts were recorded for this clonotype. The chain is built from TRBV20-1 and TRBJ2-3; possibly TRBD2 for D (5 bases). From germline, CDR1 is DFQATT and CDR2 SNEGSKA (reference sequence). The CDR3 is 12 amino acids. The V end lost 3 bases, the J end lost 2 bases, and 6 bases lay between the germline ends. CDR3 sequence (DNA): TGCAGTGCTAGCCGGGACACAGATACGCAGTATTTT. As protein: CSASRDTDTQYF.

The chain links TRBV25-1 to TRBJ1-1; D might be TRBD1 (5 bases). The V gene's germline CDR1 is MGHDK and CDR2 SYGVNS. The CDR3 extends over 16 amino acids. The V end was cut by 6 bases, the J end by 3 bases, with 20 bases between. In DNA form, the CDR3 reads TGTGCCAGCAGCGCCGGCCGGCTGGGGGTACACACTGAAGCTTTCTTT. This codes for CASSAGRLGVHTEAFF. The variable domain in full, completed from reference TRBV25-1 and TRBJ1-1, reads EADIYQTPRYLVIGTGKKITLECSQTMGHDKMYWYQQDPGMELHLIHYSYGVNSTEKGDLSSESTVSRIRTEHFPLTLESARPSHTSQYLCASSAGRLGVHTEAFFGQGTRLTVV.

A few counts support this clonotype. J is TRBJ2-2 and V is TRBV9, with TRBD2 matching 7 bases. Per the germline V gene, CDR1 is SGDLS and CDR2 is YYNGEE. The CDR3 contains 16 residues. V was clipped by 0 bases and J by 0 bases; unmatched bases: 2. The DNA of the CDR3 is TGTGCCAGCAGCGTAGCGGGACTAACGAACACCGGGGAGCTGTTTTTT. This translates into CASSVAGLTNTGELFF.

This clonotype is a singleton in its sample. CDR3 loop: CASSLRGPPNYGYTF. The CDR3 DNA sequence: TGTGCCAGCAGCTTACGAGGACCCCCTAACTATGGCTACACCTTC. V and J are TRBV11-2 and TRBJ1-2; the D is unclear. This CDR3 contains 15 residues. CDR1 SGHAT and CDR2 FQNNGV come from the germline V gene. Trimming took 2 bases from V and 0 from J, leaving 10 bases between them. Together with reference TRBV11-2 and TRBJ1-2, the CDR3 gives the full variable domain: EAGVAQSPRYKIIEKRQSVAFWCNPISGHATLYWYQQILGQGPKLLIQFQNNGVVDDSQLPKDRFSAERLKGVDSTLKIQPAKLEDSAVYLCASSLRGPPNYGYTFGSGTRLTVV.

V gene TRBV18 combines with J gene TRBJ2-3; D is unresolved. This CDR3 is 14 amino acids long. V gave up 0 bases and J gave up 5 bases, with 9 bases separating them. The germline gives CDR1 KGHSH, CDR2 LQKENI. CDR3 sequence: CASSPPGIGDTQYF. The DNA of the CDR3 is TGTGCCAGCTCACCACCGGGGATCGGAGATACGCAGTATTTT. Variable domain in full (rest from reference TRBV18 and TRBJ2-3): NAGVMQNPRHLVRRRGQEARLRCSPMKGHSHVYWYRQLPEEGLKFMVYLQKENIIDESGMPKERFSAEFPKEGPSILRIQQVVRGDSAAYFCASSPPGIGDTQYFGPGTRLTVL.

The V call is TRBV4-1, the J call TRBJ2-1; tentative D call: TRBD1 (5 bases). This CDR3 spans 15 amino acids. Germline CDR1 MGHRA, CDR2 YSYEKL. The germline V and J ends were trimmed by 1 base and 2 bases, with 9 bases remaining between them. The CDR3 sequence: CASSQVQGTYNEQFF. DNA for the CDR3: TGCGCCAGCAGCCAAGTTCAGGGAACCTACAATGAGCAGTTCTTC.

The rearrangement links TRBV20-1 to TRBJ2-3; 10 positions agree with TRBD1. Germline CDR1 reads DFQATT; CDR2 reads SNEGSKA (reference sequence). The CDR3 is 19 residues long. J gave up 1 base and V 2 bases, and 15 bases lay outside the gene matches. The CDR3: CSARRSQFGTGDRTDTQYF. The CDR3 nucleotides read TGCAGTGCTAGACGGAGTCAGTTCGGGACAGGGGACCGCACAGATACGCAGTATTTT.

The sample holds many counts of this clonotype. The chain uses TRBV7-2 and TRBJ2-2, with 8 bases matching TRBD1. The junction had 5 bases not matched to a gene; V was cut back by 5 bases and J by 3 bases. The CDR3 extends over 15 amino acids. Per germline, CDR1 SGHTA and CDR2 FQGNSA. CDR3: CASSTGTGDTGELFF. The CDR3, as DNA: TGTGCCAGCAGCACGGGGACAGGAGACACCGGGGAGCTGTTTTTT.

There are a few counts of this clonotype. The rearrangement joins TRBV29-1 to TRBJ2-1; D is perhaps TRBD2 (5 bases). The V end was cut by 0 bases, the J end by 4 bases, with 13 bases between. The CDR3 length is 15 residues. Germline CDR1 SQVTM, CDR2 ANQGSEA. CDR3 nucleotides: TGCAGCGTTGAAGATCCTCGGACTCTATACAATGAGCAGTTCTTC. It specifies CSVEDPRTLYNEQFF.

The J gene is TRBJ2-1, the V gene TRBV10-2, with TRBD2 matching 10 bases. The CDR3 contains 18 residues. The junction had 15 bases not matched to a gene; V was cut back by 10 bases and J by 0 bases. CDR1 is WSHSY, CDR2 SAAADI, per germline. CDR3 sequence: CATLAGSGGESSYNEQFF. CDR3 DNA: TGCGCCACCTTAGCTGGGAGCGGGGGGGAAAGCTCCTACAATGAGCAGTTCTTC.